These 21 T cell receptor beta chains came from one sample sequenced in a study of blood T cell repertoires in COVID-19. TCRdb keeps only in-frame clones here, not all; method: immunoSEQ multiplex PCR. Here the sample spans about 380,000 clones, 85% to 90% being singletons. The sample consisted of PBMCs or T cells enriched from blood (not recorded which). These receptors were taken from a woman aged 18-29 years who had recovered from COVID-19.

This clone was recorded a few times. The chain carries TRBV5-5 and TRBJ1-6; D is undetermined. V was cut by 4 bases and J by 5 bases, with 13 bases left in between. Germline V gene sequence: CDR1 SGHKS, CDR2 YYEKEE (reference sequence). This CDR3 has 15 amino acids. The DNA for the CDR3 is TGTGCCAGCAGCCTGCTTCTCGCGGATAATTCACCCCTCCACTTT. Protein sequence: CASSLLLADNSPLHF.

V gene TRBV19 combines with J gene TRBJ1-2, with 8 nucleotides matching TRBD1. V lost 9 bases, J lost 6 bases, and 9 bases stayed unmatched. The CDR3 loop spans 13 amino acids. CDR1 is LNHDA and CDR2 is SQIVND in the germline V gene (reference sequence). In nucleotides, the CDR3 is TGTGCCAGGAGAAACGAGACAGGGGATGGCTACACCTTC. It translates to CARRNETGDGYTF.

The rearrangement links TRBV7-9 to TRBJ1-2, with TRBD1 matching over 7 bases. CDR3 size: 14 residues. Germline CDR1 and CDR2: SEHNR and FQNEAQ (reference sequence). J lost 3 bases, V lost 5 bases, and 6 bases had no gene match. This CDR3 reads CASSHPDRDYGYTF. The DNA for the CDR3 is TGTGCCAGCAGCCATCCCGACAGGGACTATGGCTACACCTTC.

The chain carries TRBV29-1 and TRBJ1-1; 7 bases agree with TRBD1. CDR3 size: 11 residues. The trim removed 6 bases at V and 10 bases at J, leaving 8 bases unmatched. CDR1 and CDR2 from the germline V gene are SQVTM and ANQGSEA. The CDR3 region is CSVLRQGGAFF. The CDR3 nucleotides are TGCAGCGTCCTACGACAGGGTGGAGCTTTCTTT. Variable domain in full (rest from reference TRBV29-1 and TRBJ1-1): SAVISQKPSRDICQRGTSLTIQCQVDSQVTMMFWYRQQPGQSLTLIATANQGSEATYESGFVIDKFPISRPNLTFSTLTVSNMSPEDSSIYLCSVLRQGGAFFGQGTRLTVV.

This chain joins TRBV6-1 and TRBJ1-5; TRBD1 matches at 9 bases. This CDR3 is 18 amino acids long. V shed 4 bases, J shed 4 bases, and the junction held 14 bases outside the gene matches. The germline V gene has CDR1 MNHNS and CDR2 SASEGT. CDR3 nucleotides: TGTGCCAGCAGTGGGCTTGGGACAGGGCTTTTTTTGAATCAGCCCCAGCATTTT. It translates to CASSGLGTGLFLNQPQHF.

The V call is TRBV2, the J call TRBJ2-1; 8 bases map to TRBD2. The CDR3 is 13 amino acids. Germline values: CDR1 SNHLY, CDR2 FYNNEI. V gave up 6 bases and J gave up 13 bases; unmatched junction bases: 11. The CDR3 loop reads CASRFDRTSSQFF. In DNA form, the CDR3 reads TGTGCCAGCAGGTTTGATAGGACTAGCTCTCAGTTCTTC.

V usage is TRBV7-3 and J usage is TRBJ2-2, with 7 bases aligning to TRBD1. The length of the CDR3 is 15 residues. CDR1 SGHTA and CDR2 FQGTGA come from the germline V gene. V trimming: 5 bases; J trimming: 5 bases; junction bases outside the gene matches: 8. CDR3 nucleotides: TGTGCCAGCAGCCCCGGGACAGCCAATACCGGGGAGCTGTTTTTT. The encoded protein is CASSPGTANTGELFF.

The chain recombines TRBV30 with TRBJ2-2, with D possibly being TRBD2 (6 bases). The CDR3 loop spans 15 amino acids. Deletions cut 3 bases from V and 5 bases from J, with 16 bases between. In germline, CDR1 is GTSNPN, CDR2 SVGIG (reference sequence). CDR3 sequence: CAWSALARGTGELFF. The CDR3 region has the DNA TGTGCCTGGAGCGCGCTAGCGCGGGGAACCGGGGAGCTGTTTTTT.

CDR3 sequence (DNA): TGTGCCAGCAGCTTGGGTCCGGGAAGGGCGCAGTATTTT. Translating it yields CASSLGPGRAQYF. The V call is TRBV5-8, the J call TRBJ2-3; D is perhaps TRBD2 (5 bases). The CDR3 loop spans 13 amino acids. V was clipped by 0 bases and J by 10 bases, with 12 bases between them. CDR1 and CDR2 from the germline V gene are SGHTS and YDEGEE.

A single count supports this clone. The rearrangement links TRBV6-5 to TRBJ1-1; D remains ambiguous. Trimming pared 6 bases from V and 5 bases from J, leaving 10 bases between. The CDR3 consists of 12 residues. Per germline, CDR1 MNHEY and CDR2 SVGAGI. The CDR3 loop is CASRISETEAFF. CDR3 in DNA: TGTGCCAGCAGAATAAGTGAGACTGAAGCTTTCTTT.

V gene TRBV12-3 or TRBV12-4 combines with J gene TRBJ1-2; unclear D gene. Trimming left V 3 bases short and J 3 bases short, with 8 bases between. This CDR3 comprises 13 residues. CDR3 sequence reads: CASSLWADYGYTF. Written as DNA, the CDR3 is TGTGCCAGCAGTTTGTGGGCAGACTATGGCTACACCTTC.

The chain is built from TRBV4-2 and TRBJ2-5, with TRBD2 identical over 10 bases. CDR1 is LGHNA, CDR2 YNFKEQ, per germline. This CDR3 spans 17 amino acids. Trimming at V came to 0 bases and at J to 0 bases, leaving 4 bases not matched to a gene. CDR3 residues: CASSQDWSGGDQETQYF. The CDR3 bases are TGTGCCAGCAGCCAAGATTGGAGCGGGGGGGACCAAGAGACCCAGTACTTC.

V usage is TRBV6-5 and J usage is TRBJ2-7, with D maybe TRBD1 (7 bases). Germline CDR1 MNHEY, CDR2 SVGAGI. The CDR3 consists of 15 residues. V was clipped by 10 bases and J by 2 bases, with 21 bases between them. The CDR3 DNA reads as TGTGCCACATACTCCTTCCGCGGGACAGCCTACGAGCAGTACTTC. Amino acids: CATYSFRGTAYEQYF.

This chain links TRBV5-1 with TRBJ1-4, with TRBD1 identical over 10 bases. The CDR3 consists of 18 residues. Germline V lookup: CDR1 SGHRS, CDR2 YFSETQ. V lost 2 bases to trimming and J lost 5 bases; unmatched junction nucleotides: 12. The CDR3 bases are TGCGCCAGCAGCTTAGACAGGGGGCCCTCGGGACGCAATGAAAAACTGTTTTTT. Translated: CASSLDRGPSGRNEKLFF.

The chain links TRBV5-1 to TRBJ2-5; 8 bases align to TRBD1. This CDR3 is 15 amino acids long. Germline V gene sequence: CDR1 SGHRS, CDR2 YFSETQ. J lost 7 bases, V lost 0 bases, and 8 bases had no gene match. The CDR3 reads CASSLGQGPLGTQYF. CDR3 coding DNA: TGCGCCAGCAGCTTGGGACAGGGGCCGCTGGGGACCCAGTACTTC.

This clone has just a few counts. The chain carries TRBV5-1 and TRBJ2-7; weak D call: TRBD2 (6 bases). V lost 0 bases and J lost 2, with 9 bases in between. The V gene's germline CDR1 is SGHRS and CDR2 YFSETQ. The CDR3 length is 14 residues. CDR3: CASSLAGGAYEQYF. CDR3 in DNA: TGCGCCAGCAGCTTGGCCGGGGGAGCCTACGAGCAGTACTTC.

DNA for the CDR3: TGTGCCAGCAGCCAATTGAGGGTGGAGACCCAGTACTTC. It specifies CASSQLRVETQYF. The J gene is TRBJ2-5, the V gene TRBV14, with a possible D match to TRBD2 (5 bases). Trimming removed 2 bases at V and 5 bases at J, with 9 bases between. This CDR3 spans 13 amino acids. Looked up from germline, CDR1 is SGHDN and CDR2 is FVKESK.

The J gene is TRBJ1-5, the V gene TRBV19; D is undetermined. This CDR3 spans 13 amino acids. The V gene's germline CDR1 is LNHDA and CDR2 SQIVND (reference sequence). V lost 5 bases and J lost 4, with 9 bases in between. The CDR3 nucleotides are TGTGCCAGTAGTCTCCACCTAAATCAGCCCCAGCATTTT. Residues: CASSLHLNQPQHF.

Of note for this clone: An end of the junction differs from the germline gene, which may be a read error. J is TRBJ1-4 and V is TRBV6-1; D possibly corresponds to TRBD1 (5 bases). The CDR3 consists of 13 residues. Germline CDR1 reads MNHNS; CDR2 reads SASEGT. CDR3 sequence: CASSEARGWDGVF. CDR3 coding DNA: TGTGCCAGCAGTGAAGCGCGGGGTTGGGACGGGGTTTTT.

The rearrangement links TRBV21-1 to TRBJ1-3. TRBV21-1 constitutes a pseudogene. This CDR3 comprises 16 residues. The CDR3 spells CASSKVGGNPGNTIYF. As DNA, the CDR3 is TGTGCCAGCAGCAAAGTAGGAGGGAACCCGGGAAACACCATATATTTT.

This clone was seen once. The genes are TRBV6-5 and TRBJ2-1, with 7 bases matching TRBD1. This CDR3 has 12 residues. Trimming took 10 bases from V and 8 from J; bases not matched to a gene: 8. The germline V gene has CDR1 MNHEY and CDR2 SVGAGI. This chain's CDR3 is CANRQGSDEQFF. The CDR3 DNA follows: TGTGCCAACAGACAGGGAAGCGATGAGCAGTTCTTC.